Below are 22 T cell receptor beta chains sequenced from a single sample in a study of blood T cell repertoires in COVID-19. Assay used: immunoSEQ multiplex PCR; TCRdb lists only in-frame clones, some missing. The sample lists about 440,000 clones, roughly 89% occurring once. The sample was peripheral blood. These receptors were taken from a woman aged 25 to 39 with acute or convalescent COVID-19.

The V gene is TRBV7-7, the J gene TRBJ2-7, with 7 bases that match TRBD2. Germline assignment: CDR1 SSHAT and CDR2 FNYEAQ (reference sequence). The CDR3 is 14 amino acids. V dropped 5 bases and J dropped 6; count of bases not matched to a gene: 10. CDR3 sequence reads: CASSASGSRTEQYF. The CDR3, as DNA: TGTGCCAGCAGCGCTAGCGGAAGCAGGACCGAGCAGTACTTC.

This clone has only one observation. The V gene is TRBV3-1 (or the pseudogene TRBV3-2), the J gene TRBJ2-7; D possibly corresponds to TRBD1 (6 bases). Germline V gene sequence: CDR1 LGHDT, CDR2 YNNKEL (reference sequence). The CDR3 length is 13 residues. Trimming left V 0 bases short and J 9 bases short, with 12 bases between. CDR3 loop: CASSQDRDKRQYF. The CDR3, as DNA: TGTGCCAGCAGCCAAGATCGGGACAAAAGGCAGTACTTC.

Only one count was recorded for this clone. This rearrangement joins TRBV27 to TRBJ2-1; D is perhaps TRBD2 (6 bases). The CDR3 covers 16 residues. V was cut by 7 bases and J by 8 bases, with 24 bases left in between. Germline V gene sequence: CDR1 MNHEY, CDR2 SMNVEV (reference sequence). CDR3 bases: TGTGCCAGCAACACCCAGCGGGTTTTGGGTCCGGATGAGCAGTTCTTC. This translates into CASNTQRVLGPDEQFF.

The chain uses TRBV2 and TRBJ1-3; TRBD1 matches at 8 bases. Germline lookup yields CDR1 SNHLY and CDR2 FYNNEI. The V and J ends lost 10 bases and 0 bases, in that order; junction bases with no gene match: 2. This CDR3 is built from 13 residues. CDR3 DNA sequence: TGTGCCAAGGGACAGGACTCTGGAAACACCATATATTTT. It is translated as CAKGQDSGNTIYF.

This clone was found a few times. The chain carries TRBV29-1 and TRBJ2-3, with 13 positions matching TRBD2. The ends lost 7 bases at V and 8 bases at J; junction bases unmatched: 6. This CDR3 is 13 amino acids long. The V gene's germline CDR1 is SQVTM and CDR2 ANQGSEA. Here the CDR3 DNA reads TGCAGCGCATCGGGACTAGCGGGGAGTACGCAGTATTTT. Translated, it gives CSASGLAGSTQYF.

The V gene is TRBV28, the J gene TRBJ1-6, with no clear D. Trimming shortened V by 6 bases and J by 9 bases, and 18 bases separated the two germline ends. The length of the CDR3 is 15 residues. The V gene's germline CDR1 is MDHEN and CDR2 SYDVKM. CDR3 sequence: CASSPLTTSGSPLHF. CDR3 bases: TGTGCCAGCAGCCCACTCACGACTTCTGGTTCACCCCTCCACTTT.

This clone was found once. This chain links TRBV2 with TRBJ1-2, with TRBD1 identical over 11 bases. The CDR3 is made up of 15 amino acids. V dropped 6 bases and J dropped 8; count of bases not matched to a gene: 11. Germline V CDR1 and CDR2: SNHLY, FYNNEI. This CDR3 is CASRDRGPQTGGYTF. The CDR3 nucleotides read TGTGCCAGCAGGGACAGGGGGCCACAAACGGGGGGCTACACCTTC.

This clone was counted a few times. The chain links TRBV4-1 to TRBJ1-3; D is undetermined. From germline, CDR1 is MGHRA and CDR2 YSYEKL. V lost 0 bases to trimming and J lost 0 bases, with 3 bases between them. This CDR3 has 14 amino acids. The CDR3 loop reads CASSQDRSGNTIYF. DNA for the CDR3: TGCGCCAGCAGCCAAGATCGCTCTGGAAACACCATATATTTT.

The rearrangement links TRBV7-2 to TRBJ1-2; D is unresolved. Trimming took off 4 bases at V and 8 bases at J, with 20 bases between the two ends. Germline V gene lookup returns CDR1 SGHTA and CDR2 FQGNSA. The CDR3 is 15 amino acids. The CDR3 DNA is TGTGCCAGCAGCTCACAAGTCGGGAGTTCGGGAGGCTACACCTTC. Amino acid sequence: CASSSQVGSSGGYTF.

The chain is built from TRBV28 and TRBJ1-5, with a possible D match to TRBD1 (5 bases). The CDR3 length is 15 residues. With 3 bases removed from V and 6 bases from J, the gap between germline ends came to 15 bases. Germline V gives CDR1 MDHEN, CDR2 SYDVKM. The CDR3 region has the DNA TGTGCCAGCAGTTTCACTTCGACAGTTGGTCAGCCCCAGCATTTT. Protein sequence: CASSFTSTVGQPQHF.

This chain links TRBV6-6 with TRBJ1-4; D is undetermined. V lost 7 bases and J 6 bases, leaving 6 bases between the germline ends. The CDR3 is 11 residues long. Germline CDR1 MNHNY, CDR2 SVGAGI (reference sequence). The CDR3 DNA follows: TGTGCCAGCACCGTCGATGAAAAACTGTTTTTT. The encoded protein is CASTVDEKLFF.

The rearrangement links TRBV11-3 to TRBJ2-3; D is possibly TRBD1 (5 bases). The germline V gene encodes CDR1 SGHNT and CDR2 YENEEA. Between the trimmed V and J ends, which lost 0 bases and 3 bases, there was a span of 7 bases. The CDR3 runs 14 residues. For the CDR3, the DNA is TGTGCCAGCAGCTTAGACCACAGGACAGATACGCAGTATTTT. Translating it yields CASSLDHRTDTQYF.

The DNA for the CDR3 is TGTGCCAGCAGCTTAGCGCCAGTAGGGACAGATGCAACTAATGAAAAACTGTTTTTT. It encodes CASSLAPVGTDATNEKLFF. V usage is TRBV7-8 and J usage is TRBJ1-4; 7 positions agree with TRBD1. The germline V gene encodes CDR1 SGHVS and CDR2 FQNEAQ. This CDR3 is 19 amino acids long. V lost 0 bases, J lost 0 bases, and 10 bases stayed unmatched.

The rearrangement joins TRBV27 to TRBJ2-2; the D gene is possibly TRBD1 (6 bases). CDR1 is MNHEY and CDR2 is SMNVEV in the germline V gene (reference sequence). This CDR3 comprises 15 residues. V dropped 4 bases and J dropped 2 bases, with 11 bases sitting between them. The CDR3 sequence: CASSSGTINTGELFF. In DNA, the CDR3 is TGTGCCAGCAGTTCCGGGACAATCAACACCGGGGAGCTGTTTTTT.

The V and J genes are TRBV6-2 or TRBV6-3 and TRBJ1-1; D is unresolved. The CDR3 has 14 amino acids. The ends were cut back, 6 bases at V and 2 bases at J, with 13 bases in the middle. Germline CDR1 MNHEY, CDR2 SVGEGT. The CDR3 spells CASSLLGRNTEAFF. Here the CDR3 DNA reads TGTGCCAGCAGCTTACTCGGGAGAAACACTGAAGCTTTCTTT.

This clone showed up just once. The CDR3 loop is CASSLFAETQYF. The CDR3, as DNA: TGTGCCAGCAGTTTATTCGCGGAGACCCAGTACTTC. The chain carries TRBV12-3 or TRBV12-4 and TRBJ2-5, with D unclear. CDR3 length equals 12 residues. V gave up 2 bases and J gave up 5 bases, with 6 bases separating them.

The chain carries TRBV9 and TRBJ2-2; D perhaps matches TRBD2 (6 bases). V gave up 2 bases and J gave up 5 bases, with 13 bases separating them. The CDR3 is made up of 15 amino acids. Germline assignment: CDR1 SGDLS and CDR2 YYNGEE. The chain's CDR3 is CASSVTGSGTGELFF. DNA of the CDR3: TGTGCCAGCAGCGTCACCGGGAGTGGAACCGGGGAGCTGTTTTTT.

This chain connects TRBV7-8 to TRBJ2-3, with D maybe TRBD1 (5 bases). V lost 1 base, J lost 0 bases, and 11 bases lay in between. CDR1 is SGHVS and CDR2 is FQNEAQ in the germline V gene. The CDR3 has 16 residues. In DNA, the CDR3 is TGTGCCAGCAGCTTAGTTCAGGGCCAAAGCACAGATACGCAGTATTTT. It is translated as CASSLVQGQSTDTQYF. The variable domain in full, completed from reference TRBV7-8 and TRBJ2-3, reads GAGVSQSPRYKVAKRGQDVALRCDPISGHVSLFWYQQALGQGPEFLTYFQNEAQLDKSGLPSDRFFAERPEGSVSTLKIQRTQQEDSAVYLCASSLVQGQSTDTQYFGPGTRLTVL.

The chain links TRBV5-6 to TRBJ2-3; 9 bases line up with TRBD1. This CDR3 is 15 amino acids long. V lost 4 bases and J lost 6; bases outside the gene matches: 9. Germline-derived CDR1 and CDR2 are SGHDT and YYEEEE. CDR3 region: CASSAGTGITDTQYF. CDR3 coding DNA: TGTGCCAGCAGCGCGGGGACAGGGATAACGGATACGCAGTATTTT.

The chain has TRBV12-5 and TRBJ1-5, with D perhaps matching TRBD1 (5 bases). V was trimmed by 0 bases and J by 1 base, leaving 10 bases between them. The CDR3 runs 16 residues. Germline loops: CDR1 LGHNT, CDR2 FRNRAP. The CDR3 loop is CASGLVGTYSNQPQHF. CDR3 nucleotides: TGTGCTAGTGGTTTGGTGGGGACTTACAGCAATCAGCCCCAGCATTTT.

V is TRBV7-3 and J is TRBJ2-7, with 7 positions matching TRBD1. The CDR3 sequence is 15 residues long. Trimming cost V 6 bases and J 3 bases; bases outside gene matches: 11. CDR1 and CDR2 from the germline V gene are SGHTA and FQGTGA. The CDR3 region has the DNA TGTGCCAGCAGGGTGACAGGGTCAGAAGACTACGAGCAGTACTTC. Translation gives CASRVTGSEDYEQYF.

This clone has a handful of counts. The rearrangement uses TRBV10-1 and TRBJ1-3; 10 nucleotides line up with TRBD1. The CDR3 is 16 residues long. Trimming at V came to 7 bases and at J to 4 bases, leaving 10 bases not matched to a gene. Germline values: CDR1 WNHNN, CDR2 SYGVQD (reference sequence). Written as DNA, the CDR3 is TGCGCCAGCACCCTAGAAGACAGGGGGCGCGGAAACACCATATATTTT. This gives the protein CASTLEDRGRGNTIYF.